The 29 T cell receptor beta chains presented below share a single source sample, sequenced in a study of regulatory T cells in long-lasting Graves disease. The authors built TCR beta libraries using iRepertoire HTBI primers and Arm-PCR of CDR3 regions. TCRdb re-called the multiplex PCR reads through MiXCR, storing one row per CDR3 protein. Altogether 300,000 to 400,000 distinct CDR3 sequences are present, less than 20% being singletons, with the ten largest covering roughly 29%. Time point in this sample: persistent/refractory GD, antithyroid drugs over 5 years with positive TRAb. The TCR library used RNA extracted from PBMCs. This sample comprised peripheral blood mononuclear cells (PBMCs), obtained when the disease was refractory, from a patient treated with antithyroid drugs. The receptors stem from a female donor with Graves disease.

This clonotype has a count of ten or more. The genes are TRBV28 and TRBJ1-1; D gene unclear. Per the germline V gene, CDR1 is MDHEN and CDR2 is SYDVKM. Trimming took 6 bases from V and 1 from J, leaving 18 bases between them. The CDR3 runs 16 residues. CDR3 sequence: CASRDSAGKRNTEAFF. In nucleotides, the CDR3 is TGTGCCAGCAGGGACTCAGCAGGAAAAAGGAACACTGAAGCTTTCTTT.

This clonotype was seen repeatedly, ten times or more. The chain recombines TRBV29-1 with TRBJ1-2; the match to TRBD1 covers 7 bases. After removal of 0 bases from V and 4 bases from J, the junction contained 5 bases not matched to a gene. Germline V gives CDR1 SQVTM, CDR2 ANQGSEA. The CDR3 extends over 14 amino acids. The CDR3 region is CSVEEAGGPYGYTF. For the CDR3, the DNA is TGCAGCGTTGAAGAGGCAGGGGGACCCTATGGCTACACCTTC.

The sample holds many counts of this clonotype. The V call is TRBV5-1, the J call TRBJ1-1, with D possibly being TRBD1 (5 bases). V dropped 7 bases and J dropped 4 bases, with 14 bases sitting between them. The CDR3 consists of 13 residues. The germline V gene has CDR1 SGHRS and CDR2 YFSETQ. The CDR3 bases are TGCGCCAGCGCCATACAGGAGGGCACTGAAGCTTTCTTT. This codes for CASAIQEGTEAFF. The full variable domain, completed using reference TRBV5-1 and TRBJ1-1, is KAGVTQTPRYLIKTRGQQVTLSCSPISGHRSVSWYQQTPGQGLQFLFEYFSETQRNKGNFPGRFSGRQFSNSRSEMNVSTLELGDSALYLCASAIQEGTEAFFGQGTRLTVV.

This chain uses TRBV7-9 with TRBJ1-5; TRBD1 might be the D (6 bases). Trimming cost V 8 bases and J 3 bases, with 17 bases left between them. Germline values: CDR1 SEHNR, CDR2 FQNEAQ (reference sequence). The CDR3 spans 15 residues. Here the CDR3 reads CASSPGGGFNQPQHF. The CDR3 DNA reads TGTGCCAGCTCCCCCGGAGGGGGGTTCAATCAGCCCCAGCATTTT.

The V and J genes are TRBV7-3 and TRBJ1-1, with D maybe TRBD1 (6 bases). V gave up 5 bases and J gave up 6 bases, with 13 bases separating them. Per germline, CDR1 SGHTA and CDR2 FQGTGA. The CDR3 is made up of 13 amino acids. CDR3 sequence reads: CASSPHREAEAFF. The CDR3 DNA reads TGTGCCAGCAGCCCCCACAGGGAGGCTGAAGCTTTCTTT.

Only one count was recorded for this clonotype. V gene TRBV20-1 combines with J gene TRBJ2-6; D may be TRBD2 (5 bases). CDR1 is DFQATT, CDR2 SNEGSKA, per germline (reference sequence). The CDR3 has 14 residues. The germline V and J ends were trimmed by 3 bases and 1 base, with 7 bases remaining between them. The CDR3 here is CSASPGSGANVLTF. The CDR3 DNA reads TGCAGTGCTAGTCCGGGATCTGGGGCCAACGTCCTGACTTTC.

Ten or more counts support this clonotype. The chain has TRBV20-1 and TRBJ1-4; D is perhaps TRBD1 (6 bases). The CDR3 sequence is 14 residues long. CDR1 is DFQATT and CDR2 is SNEGSKA in the germline V gene (reference sequence). The ends were cut back, 0 bases at V and 7 bases at J, with 12 bases in the middle. The CDR3 protein is CSARDRGLGEKLFF. CDR3 coding DNA: TGCAGTGCTAGAGACAGGGGATTAGGTGAAAAACTGTTTTTT.

This chain joins TRBV6-1 and TRBJ1-4; TRBD1 agrees at 8 bases. There are 20 residues in the CDR3. CDR1 is MNHNS, CDR2 SASEGT, per germline. Trimming took 6 bases from V and 3 from J; bases not matched to a gene: 21. The CDR3 DNA sequence: TGTGCCAGCAGACCGACGCGACTTCTCAGGGGGCGCATTCCTAATGAAAAACTGTTTTTT. This translates into CASRPTRLLRGRIPNEKLFF.

This clonotype was counted many times. The gene calls are TRBV11-2 and TRBJ2-7; 9 bases align to TRBD1. J gave up 4 bases and V 3 bases, and 4 bases lay outside the gene matches. Germline CDR1 is SGHAT and CDR2 is FQNNGV. The CDR3 covers 14 residues. CDR3 in amino acids: CASSLTGGRYEQYF. CDR3 DNA sequence: TGTGCCAGCAGCTTGACAGGGGGAAGGTACGAGCAGTACTTC.

This chain connects TRBV3-1 to TRBJ1-3, with D perhaps TRBD1 (5 bases). Trimming took 1 base from V and 3 from J, leaving 13 bases between them. The CDR3 contains 16 residues. Germline V gene lookup returns CDR1 LGHDT and CDR2 YNNKEL (reference sequence). The CDR3 loop reads CASSQGAGWGGNTIYF. The CDR3 region has the DNA TGTGCCAGCAGCCAAGGAGCAGGGTGGGGTGGAAACACCATATATTTT.

The rearrangement uses TRBV9 and TRBJ2-2; no clear D gene. The CDR3 runs to 16 residues. The V and J ends lost 0 bases and 0 bases respectively, with 9 bases between them. Germline V gene lookup returns CDR1 SGDLS and CDR2 YYNGEE. The CDR3 nucleotides read TGTGCCAGCAGCGTAGGTGGGTTCGCGAACACCGGGGAGCTGTTTTTT. Its protein is CASSVGGFANTGELFF. The variable domain in full, completed from reference TRBV9 and TRBJ2-2, reads DSGVTQTPKHLITATGQRVTLRCSPRSGDLSVYWYQQSLDQGLQFLIQYYNGEERAKGNILERFSAQQFPDLHSELNLSSLELGDSALYFCASSVGGFANTGELFFGEGSRLTVL.

The sample holds a few counts of this clonotype. A much more abundant neighbour one base away suggests this may be a read error. The V call is TRBV7-9, the J call TRBJ1-5; D might be TRBD1 (5 bases). CDR3 length equals 16 residues. In germline, CDR1 is SEHNR, CDR2 FQNEAQ (reference sequence). In DNA, the CDR3 is TGTGCCAACAGCTTAGCCGGGGGAGGCAGCAATCAGCCCCAGCATTTT. It codes for CANSLAGGGSNQPQHF.

This clonotype was detected many times. The chain uses TRBV3-1 and TRBJ2-5, with 7 positions matching TRBD2. Germline trimming cut 6 bases from V and 2 bases from J; bases unmatched to any gene: 6. The CDR3 is 14 residues long. The germline gives CDR1 LGHDT, CDR2 YNNKEL (reference sequence). This CDR3 reads CASRTSGVQETQYF. The CDR3 coding sequence is TGTGCCAGCAGAACCAGCGGGGTTCAAGAGACCCAGTACTTC.

This clonotype was detected ten times or more. This chain uses TRBV28 with TRBJ2-2; D is undetermined. Per the germline V gene, CDR1 is MDHEN and CDR2 is SYDVKM. This CDR3 region has 16 residues. V was cut by 3 bases and J by 5 bases, with 16 bases left in between. The CDR3 DNA sequence: TGTGCCAGCAGTTTCCAGACACGTGGTGGGACCGGGGAGCTGTTTTTT. Its protein is CASSFQTRGGTGELFF.

This clonotype was counted ten times or more. The chain couples TRBV12-3 or TRBV12-4 to TRBJ1-2, with unresolved D. Trimming pared 4 bases from V and 2 bases from J, leaving 20 bases between. The CDR3 spans 17 residues. Here the CDR3 DNA reads TGTGCCAGCAGTTCCTCAACTCCCGTGGGGAGGAACTATGGCTACACCTTC. It specifies CASSSSTPVGRNYGYTF.

The gene calls are TRBV4-2 and TRBJ1-2; no clear D. This CDR3 comprises 18 residues. V was cut by 0 bases and J by 4 bases, with 21 bases left in between. Germline V gene lookup returns CDR1 LGHNA and CDR2 YNFKEQ. This CDR3 reads CASSQDSGTYRSFYGYTF. CDR3 bases: TGTGCCAGCAGCCAAGATAGCGGTACCTATCGTTCCTTCTATGGCTACACCTTC.

There are a few counts of this clonotype. The chain recombines TRBV2 with TRBJ1-4; TRBD1 is a possible D gene (5 bases). V lost 8 bases and J 4 bases, leaving 20 bases between the germline ends. Germline V gene lookup returns CDR1 SNHLY and CDR2 FYNNEI. This CDR3 is built from 16 residues. The CDR3 nucleotides are TGTGCCAGCGGCCATGGGGGACCGACGCTTAATGAAAAACTGTTTTTT. It specifies CASGHGGPTLNEKLFF.

Ten or more counts support this clonotype. V usage is TRBV12-3 or TRBV12-4 and J usage is TRBJ1-2; D possibly corresponds to TRBD1 (5 bases). V was clipped by 7 bases and J by 8 bases, with 17 bases between them. This CDR3 has 13 residues. The CDR3 is CASTLRRGGGYTF. The CDR3 coding sequence is TGTGCCAGCACCCTTAGGAGGGGTGGGGGCTACACCTTC.

This clonotype was counted at least ten times. V gene TRBV29-1 combines with J gene TRBJ1-4; no clear D. This CDR3 has 11 residues. The V end lost 4 bases, the J end lost 8 bases, and 8 bases lay between the germline ends. Germline CDR1 is SQVTM and CDR2 is ANQGSEA. The CDR3 spells CSVGAKEKLFF. The DNA of the CDR3 is TGCAGCGTTGGGGCCAAAGAAAAACTGTTTTTT.

V and J are TRBV6-2 or TRBV6-3 and TRBJ1-3, with 8 bases that match TRBD1. Germline V CDR1 and CDR2: MNHEY, SVGEGT. The CDR3 has 20 residues. J gave up 2 bases and V 1 base, and 16 bases lay outside the gene matches. The CDR3 reads CASSYLIQGEVGGAGNTIYF. Here the CDR3 DNA reads TGTGCCAGCAGTTACTTGATACAGGGGGAGGTAGGAGGAGCTGGAAACACCATATATTTT.

This clonotype appeared many times. V and J are TRBV6-1 and TRBJ2-5, with 10 positions matching TRBD2. The length of the CDR3 is 14 residues. V shed 6 bases, J shed 5 bases, and the junction held 6 bases outside the gene matches. Germline loops: CDR1 MNHNS, CDR2 SASEGT. CDR3 DNA: TGTGCCAGCAGAGCAGCGGGGGGGCTTGAGACCCAGTACTTC. Protein product: CASRAAGGLETQYF.

This clonotype was seen at least ten times. The chain links TRBV28 to TRBJ1-1, with no clear D. There are 13 residues in the CDR3. CDR1 MDHEN and CDR2 SYDVKM come from the germline V gene. Trimming took off 3 bases at V and 2 bases at J, with 7 bases between the two ends. DNA of the CDR3: TGTGCCAGCAGTTTTGACGGAAACACTGAAGCTTTCTTT. It is translated as CASSFDGNTEAFF. Looking up the rest from reference TRBV28 and TRBJ1-1 gives the full variable domain: DVKVTQSSRYLVKRTGEKVFLECVQDMDHENMFWYRQDPGLGLRLIYFSYDVKMKEKGDIPEGYSVSREKKERFSLILESASTNQTSMYLCASSFDGNTEAFFGQGTRLTVV.

This chain links TRBV11-2 with TRBJ2-3, with D possibly matching TRBD1 (5 bases). The CDR3 sequence is 17 residues long. Germline V gives CDR1 SGHAT, CDR2 FQNNGV. V lost 4 bases, J lost 2 bases, and 19 bases lay in between. The CDR3 loop reads CASSYSLKGLSTDTQYF. The CDR3 DNA is TGTGCCAGCAGCTACTCCCTAAAGGGGCTATCCACAGATACGCAGTATTTT.

This clonotype was recorded many times. The J gene is TRBJ2-7, the V gene TRBV27; TRBD1 matches at 11 bases. The V gene end was trimmed by 3 bases and the J gene end by 10 bases; junction bases not matched to a gene: 11. Per the germline V gene, CDR1 is MNHEY and CDR2 is SMNVEV (reference sequence). The length of the CDR3 is 15 residues. CDR3 nucleotide sequence: TGTGCCAGCAGTTTCGGACAGGGGGCTAAATCTCGACAGTACTTC. Translated, it gives CASSFGQGAKSRQYF.

The V and J genes are TRBV28 and TRBJ1-1; D uncertain. Trimming removed 2 bases at V and 0 bases at J, with 16 bases between. The germline gives CDR1 MDHEN, CDR2 SYDVKM. The CDR3 covers 17 residues. For the CDR3, the DNA is TGTGCCAGCAGTTTACCGGGTCTTGAGGAAATGAACACTGAAGCTTTCTTT. It codes for CASSLPGLEEMNTEAFF. Filled out from reference TRBV28 and TRBJ1-1, the complete variable domain reads DVKVTQSSRYLVKRTGEKVFLECVQDMDHENMFWYRQDPGLGLRLIYFSYDVKMKEKGDIPEGYSVSREKKERFSLILESASTNQTSMYLCASSLPGLEEMNTEAFFGQGTRLTVV.

This clonotype was detected many times. CDR3 DNA: TGTGCCAGCAGCGGGACTAGCAGATACGAGCAGTACTTC. This codes for CASSGTSRYEQYF. V and J are TRBV6-1 and TRBJ2-7; 9 bases are shared with TRBD2. V trimming: 6 bases; J trimming: 4 bases; junction bases outside the gene matches: 4. Germline CDR1 and CDR2: MNHNS and SASEGT. The CDR3 has 13 amino acids.

The chain has TRBV10-3 and TRBJ2-7, with a possible D match to TRBD2 (5 bases). Germline V gene lookup returns CDR1 ENHRY and CDR2 SYGVKD. The V and J ends lost 6 bases and 4 bases respectively, with 13 bases between them. This CDR3 comprises 13 residues. The CDR3 region is CAIRDGVSYEQYF. The DNA for the CDR3 is TGTGCCATCAGGGACGGGGTGTCGTACGAGCAGTACTTC.

This chain joins TRBV30 and TRBJ1-4; D may be TRBD1 (6 bases). V lost 4 bases to trimming and J lost 0 bases, with 6 bases between them. Looked up from germline, CDR1 is GTSNPN and CDR2 is SVGIG (reference sequence). This CDR3 region has 13 residues. The chain's CDR3 is CAWNRATNEKLFF. The CDR3 DNA is TGTGCCTGGAACAGGGCAACTAATGAAAAACTGTTTTTT.

This chain uses TRBV6-2 or TRBV6-3 with TRBJ1-6, with D possibly being TRBD1 (5 bases). From germline, CDR1 is MNHEY and CDR2 SVGEGT. The V gene lost 5 bases and the J gene lost 7 bases, with 15 bases spanning the gap. The CDR3 sequence is 15 residues long. CDR3 DNA sequence: TGTGCCAGCAGTGACCGCGGGGGGTTGAATTCACCCCTCCACTTT. As protein: CASSDRGGLNSPLHF.